Given below is one T cell receptor (beta chain) in context. In the source study's methods: Estimates of nucleated cell counts were drawn from the amplification of reference gene primers. The method was immunoSEQ multiplex PCR; TCRdb's version includes in-frame clones alone and lacks a portion of them. V and J calls and clone size follow that table, whereas D and trimming were derived from the DNA. Altogether about 100,000 clones are present, almost 95% being singletons, with the ten largest covering around 6%. Germline CDR1 is SGHTA and CDR2 is FQGTGA. V lost 6 bases to trimming and J lost 1 base; unmatched junction nucleotides: 4. The CDR3 covers 15 residues. The sample is drawn from a study of blood T cell repertoires in COVID-19. The overall study: COVID-19 samples, acute and convalescent, were from the United States, Italy and Spain. In each case, the material was cDNA or gDNA derived from T cells, B-cell-depleted T cells, or PBMCs.

The TCR originated in a middle-aged man with active COVID-19. The rearrangement links TRBV7-3 to TRBJ2-2, with 8 positions matching TRBD1. Sequencing was carried out using peripheral blood. CDR3 protein: CASRDGTGNTGELFF. Here the CDR3 DNA reads TGTGCCAGCAGGGACGGGACAGGGAACACCGGGGAGCTGTTTTTT.